This T cell receptor beta chain came from a study of blood T cell repertoires in COVID-19. For the study at large: T cells, B-cell-depleted T cells, or PBMCs supplied cDNA or gDNA.

The Seattle patients, enrolled during active infection, were followed longitudinally. V trimming: 4 bases; J trimming: 4 bases; junction bases outside the gene matches: 9. The CDR3 has 15 residues. The germline V gene has CDR1 SGHVS and CDR2 FNYEAQ. Authors' analysis steps: Estimation of nucleated cell counts relied on the amplification of reference gene primers. Data came from immunoSEQ multiplex PCR; TCRdb stores just in-frame clones and leaves some out. That table gives V, J and clone size, and the DNA gave D and trimming. This sample has approximately 500,000 clones, with 89% found just once. The source of this sequence is a young man with COVID-19, enrolled during active disease. The chain links TRBV7-6 to TRBJ1-2; TRBD1 aligns across 7 bases. Sequencing used peripheral blood. The CDR3 loop is CASSSPDQGVYGYTF. In DNA form, the CDR3 reads TGTGCCAGCAGCTCCCCCGATCAGGGGGTCTATGGCTACACCTTC. Combining the CDR3 with reference TRBV7-6 and TRBJ1-2 gives the whole variable domain GAGVSQSPRYKVTKRGQDVALRCDPISGHVSLYWYRQALGQGPEFLTYFNYEAQQDKSGLPNDRFSAERPEGSISTLTIQRTEQRDSAMYRCASSSPDQGVYGYTFGSGTRLTVV.